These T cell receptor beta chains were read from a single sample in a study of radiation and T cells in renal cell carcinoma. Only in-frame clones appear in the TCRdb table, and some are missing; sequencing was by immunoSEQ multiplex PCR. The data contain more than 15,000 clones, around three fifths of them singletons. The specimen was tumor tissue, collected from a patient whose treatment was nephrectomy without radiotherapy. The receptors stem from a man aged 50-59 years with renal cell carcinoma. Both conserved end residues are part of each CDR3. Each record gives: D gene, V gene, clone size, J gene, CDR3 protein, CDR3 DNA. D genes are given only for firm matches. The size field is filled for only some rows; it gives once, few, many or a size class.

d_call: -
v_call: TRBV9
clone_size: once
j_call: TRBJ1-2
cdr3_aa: CASSVGVEAIYGYTF
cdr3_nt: TGTGCCAGCAGCGTAGGGGTCGAGGCGATCTATGGCTACACCTTC

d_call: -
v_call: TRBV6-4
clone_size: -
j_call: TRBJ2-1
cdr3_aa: CASSDSRFGSEQFF
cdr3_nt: TGTGCCAGCAGTGACTCCCGCTTCGGTTCTGAGCAGTTCTTC

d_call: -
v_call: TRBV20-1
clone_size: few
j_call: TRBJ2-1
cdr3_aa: CSASRYNEQFF
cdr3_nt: TGCAGTGCTAGCCGTTACAATGAGCAGTTCTTC

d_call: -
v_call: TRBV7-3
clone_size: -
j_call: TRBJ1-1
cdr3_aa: CASSSQGTNTEAFF
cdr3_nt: TGTGCCAGCAGCTCACAGGGTACGAACACTGAAGCTTTCTTT

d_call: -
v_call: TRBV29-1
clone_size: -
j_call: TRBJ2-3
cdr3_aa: CSVAWGSGDTQYF
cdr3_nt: TGCAGCGTTGCCTGGGGATCGGGAGATACGCAGTATTTT

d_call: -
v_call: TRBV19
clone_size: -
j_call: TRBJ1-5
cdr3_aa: CASTLGRLGPQHF
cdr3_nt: TGTGCCAGTACCCTGGGCAGACTAGGGCCCCAGCATTTT

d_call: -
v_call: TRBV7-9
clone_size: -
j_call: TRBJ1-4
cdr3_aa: CASRRGINEKLFF
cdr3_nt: TGTGCCAGCCGCCGGGGTATCAATGAAAAACTGTTTTTT

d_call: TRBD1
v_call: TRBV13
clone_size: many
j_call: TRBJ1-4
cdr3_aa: CASSLSGTGVDEKLFF
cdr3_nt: TGTGCCAGCAGTTTATCCGGGACAGGGGTGGATGAAAAACTGTTTTTT

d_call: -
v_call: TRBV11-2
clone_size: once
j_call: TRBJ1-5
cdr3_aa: CASSLVMGSRSNQPQHF
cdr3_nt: TGTGCCAGCAGCTTAGTGATGGGCAGTCGGAGCAATCAGCCCCAGCATTTT

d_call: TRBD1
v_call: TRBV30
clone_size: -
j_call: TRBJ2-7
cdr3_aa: CAWSRGGARSYEQYF
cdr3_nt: TGTGCCTGGAGCCGAGGGGGCGCGAGGTCCTACGAGCAGTACTTC

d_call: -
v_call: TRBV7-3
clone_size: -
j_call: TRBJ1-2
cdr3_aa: CASSALASTTGGYTF
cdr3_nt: TGTGCCAGCAGCGCCCTGGCAAGTACTACTGGGGGCTACACCTTC

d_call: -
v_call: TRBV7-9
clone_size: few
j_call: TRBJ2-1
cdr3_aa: CASSLGGEQFF
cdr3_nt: TGTGCCAGCAGCTTAGGGGGAGAGCAGTTCTTC

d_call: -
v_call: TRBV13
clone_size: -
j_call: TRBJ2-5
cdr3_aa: CASSLGRQGSQTQYF
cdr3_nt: TGTGCCAGCAGCTTAGGCCGGCAGGGATCACAGACCCAGTACTTC